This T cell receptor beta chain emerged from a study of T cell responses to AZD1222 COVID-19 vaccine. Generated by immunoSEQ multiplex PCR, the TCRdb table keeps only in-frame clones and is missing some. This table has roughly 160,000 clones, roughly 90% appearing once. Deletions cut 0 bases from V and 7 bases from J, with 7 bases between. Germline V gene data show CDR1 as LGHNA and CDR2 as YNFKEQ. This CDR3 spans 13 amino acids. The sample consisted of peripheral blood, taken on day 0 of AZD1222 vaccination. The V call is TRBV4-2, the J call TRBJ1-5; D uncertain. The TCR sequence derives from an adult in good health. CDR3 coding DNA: TGTGCCAGCAGCCAAGATAACGTCCAGCCCCAGCATTTT. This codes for CASSQDNVQPQHF.